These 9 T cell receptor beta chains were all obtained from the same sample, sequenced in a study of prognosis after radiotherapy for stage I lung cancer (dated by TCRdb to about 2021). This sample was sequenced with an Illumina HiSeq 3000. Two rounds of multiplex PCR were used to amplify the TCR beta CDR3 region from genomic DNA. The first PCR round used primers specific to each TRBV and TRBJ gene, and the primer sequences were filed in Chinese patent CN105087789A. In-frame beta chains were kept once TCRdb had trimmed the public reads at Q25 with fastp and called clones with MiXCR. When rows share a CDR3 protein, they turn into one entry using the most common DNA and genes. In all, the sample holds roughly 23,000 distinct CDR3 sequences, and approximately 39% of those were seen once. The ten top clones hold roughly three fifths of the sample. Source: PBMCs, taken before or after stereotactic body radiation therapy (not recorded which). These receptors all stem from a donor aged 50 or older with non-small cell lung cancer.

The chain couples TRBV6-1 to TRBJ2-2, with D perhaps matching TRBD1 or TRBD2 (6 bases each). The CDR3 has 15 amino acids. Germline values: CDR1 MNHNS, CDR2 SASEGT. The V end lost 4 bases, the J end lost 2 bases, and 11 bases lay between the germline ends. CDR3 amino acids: CASSVWGANTGELFF. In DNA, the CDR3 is TGTGCCAGCAGTGTCTGGGGGGCCAACACCGGGGAGCTGTTTTTT.

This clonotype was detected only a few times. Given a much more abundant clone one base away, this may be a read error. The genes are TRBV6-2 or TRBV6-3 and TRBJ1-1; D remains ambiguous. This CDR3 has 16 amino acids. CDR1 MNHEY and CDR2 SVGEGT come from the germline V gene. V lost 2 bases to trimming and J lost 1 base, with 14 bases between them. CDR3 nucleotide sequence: TGTGCCAGCAGTTACCCCATTGGGTCGGGGAACACTGAAGCTTTCTTT. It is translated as CASSYPIGSGNTEAFF.

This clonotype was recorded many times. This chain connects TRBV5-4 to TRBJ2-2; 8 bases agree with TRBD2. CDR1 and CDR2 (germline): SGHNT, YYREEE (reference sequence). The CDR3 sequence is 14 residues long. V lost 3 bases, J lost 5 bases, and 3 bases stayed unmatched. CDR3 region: CASSSGLVTGELFF. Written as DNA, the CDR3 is TGTGCCAGCAGCTCGGGACTAGTGACCGGGGAGCTGTTTTTT.

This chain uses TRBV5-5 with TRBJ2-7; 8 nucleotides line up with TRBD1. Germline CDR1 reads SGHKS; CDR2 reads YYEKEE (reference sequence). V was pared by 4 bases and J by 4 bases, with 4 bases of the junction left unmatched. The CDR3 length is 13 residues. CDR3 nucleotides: TGTGCCAGCAGCCCACAGGGGGAGTACGAGCAGTACTTC. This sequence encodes CASSPQGEYEQYF.

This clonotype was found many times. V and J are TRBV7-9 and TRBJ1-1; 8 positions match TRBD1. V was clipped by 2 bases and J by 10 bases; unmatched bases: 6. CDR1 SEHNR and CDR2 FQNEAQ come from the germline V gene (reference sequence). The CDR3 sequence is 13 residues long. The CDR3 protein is CASSLFEQGGAFF. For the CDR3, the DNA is TGTGCCAGCAGCTTATTTGAACAGGGGGGAGCTTTCTTT.

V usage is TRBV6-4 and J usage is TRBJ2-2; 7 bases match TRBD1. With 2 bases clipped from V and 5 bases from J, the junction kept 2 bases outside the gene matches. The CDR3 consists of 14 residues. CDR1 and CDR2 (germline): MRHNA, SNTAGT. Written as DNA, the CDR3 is TGTGCCAGCAGTGACGGGACAGAGACCGGGGAGCTGTTTTTT. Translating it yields CASSDGTETGELFF.

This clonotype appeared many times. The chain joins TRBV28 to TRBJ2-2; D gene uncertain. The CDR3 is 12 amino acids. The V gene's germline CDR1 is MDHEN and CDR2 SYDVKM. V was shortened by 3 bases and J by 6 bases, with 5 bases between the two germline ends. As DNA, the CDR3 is TGTGCCAGCAGTTTTTTTTCCGGGGAGCTGTTTTTT. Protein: CASSFFSGELFF.

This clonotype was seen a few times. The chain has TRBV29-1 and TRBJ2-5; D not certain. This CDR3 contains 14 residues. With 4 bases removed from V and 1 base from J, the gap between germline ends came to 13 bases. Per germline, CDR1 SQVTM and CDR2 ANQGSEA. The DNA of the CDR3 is TGCAGCGTTGCCAGCCAGTTAACCCAAGAGACCCAGTACTTC. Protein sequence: CSVASQLTQETQYF.

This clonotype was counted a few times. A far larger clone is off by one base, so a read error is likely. DNA of the CDR3: TGTGCCAGCAGTTTGGGTAGCGGGATCTACAATGATCAGTTCTTC. Translating gives CASSLGSGIYNDQFF. V and J are TRBV12-3 or TRBV12-4 and TRBJ2-4; TRBD2 aligns across 8 bases. The DNA end lines up better with TRBJ2-1; the J call may be wrong. The CDR3 is 15 amino acids.